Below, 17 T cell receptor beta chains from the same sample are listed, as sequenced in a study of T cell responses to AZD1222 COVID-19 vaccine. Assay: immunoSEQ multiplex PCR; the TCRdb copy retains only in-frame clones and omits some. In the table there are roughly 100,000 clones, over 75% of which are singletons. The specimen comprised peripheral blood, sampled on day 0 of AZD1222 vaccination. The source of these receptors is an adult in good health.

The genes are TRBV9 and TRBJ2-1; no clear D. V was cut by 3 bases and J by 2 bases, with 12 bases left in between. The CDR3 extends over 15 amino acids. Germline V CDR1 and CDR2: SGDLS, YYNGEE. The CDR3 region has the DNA TGTGCCAGCAGCGGGAACGCAACTCCCTACAATGAGCAGTTCTTC. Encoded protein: CASSGNATPYNEQFF. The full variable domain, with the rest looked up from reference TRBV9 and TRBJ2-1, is DSGVTQTPKHLITATGQRVTLRCSPRSGDLSVYWYQQSLDQGLQFLIQYYNGEERAKGNILERFSAQQFPDLHSELNLSSLELGDSALYFCASSGNATPYNEQFFGPGTRLTVL.

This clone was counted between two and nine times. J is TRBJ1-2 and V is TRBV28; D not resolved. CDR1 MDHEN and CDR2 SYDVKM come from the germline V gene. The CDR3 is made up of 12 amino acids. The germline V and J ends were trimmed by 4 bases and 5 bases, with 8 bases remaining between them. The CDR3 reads CASSSAAYGYTF. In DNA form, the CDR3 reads TGTGCCAGCAGTTCAGCAGCATATGGCTACACCTTC.

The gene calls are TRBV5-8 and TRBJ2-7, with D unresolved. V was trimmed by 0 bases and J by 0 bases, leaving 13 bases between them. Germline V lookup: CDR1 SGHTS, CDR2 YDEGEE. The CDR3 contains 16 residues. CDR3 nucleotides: TGTGCCAGCAGCTTGGTAATCCCGGACGGCTCCTACGAGCAGTACTTC. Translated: CASSLVIPDGSYEQYF.

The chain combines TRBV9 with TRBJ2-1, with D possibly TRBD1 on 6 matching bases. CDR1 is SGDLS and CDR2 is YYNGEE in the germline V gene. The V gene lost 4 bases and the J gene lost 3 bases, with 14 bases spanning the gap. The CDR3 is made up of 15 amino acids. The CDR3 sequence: CASSPHRAHYNEQFF. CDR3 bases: TGTGCCAGCAGCCCGCACAGGGCCCACTACAATGAGCAGTTCTTC.

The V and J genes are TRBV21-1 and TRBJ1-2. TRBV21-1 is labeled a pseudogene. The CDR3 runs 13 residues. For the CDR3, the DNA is TGTGCCAGCAGCGGGGGGACCGTCTATGGCTACACCTTC. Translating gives CASSGGTVYGYTF.

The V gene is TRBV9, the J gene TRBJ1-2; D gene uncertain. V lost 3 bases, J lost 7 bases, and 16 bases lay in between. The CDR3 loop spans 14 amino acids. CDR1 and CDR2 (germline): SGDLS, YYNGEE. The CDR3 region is CASSAPNEEFGYTF. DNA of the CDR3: TGTGCCAGCAGCGCACCAAACGAGGAGTTTGGCTACACCTTC.

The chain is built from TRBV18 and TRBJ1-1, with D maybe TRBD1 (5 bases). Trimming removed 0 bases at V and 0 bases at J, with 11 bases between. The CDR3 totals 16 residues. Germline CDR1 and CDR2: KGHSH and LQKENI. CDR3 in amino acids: CASSPPRGPLNTEAFF. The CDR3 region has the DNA TGTGCCAGCTCACCACCTAGGGGACCTTTGAACACTGAAGCTTTCTTT.

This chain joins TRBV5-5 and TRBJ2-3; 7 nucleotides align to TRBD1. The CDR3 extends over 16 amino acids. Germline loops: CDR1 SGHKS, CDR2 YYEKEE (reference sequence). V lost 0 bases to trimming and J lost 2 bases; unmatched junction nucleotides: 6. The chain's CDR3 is CASSLGTGAHTDTQYF. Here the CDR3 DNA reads TGTGCCAGCAGCTTGGGTACAGGGGCCCACACAGATACGCAGTATTTT.

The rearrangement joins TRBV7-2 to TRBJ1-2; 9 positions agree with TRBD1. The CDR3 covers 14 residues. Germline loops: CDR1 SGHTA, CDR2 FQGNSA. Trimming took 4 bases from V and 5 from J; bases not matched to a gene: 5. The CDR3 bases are TGTGCCAGCAGCTCCAGGACAGGGGCTTATGGCTACACCTTC. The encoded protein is CASSSRTGAYGYTF.

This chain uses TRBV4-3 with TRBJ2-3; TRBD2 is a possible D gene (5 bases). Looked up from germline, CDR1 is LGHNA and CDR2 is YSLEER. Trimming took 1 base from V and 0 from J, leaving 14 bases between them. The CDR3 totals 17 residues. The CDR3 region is CASSQGGNYLSTDTQYF. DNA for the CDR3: TGCGCCAGCAGCCAAGGAGGGAATTACTTAAGCACAGATACGCAGTATTTT.

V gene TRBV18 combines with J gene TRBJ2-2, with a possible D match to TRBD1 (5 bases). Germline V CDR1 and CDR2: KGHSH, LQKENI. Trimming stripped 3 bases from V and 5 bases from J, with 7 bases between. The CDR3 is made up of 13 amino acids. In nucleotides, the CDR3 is TGTGCCAGCTCACCCAGGGTGACCGGGGAGCTGTTTTTT. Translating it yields CASSPRVTGELFF.

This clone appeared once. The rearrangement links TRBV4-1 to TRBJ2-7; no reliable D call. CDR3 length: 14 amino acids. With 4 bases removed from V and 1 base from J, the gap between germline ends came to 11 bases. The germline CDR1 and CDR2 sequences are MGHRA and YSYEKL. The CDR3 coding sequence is TGCGCCAGCAGCCGAGGATCCGTTTCCTACGAGCAGTACTTC. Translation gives CASSRGSVSYEQYF.

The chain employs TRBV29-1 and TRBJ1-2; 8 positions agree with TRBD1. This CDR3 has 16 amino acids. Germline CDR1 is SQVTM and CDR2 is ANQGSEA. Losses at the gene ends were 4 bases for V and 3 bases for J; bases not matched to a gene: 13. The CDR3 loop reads CSVAGQGGDGDYGYTF. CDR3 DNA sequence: TGCAGCGTTGCAGGACAGGGAGGTGACGGGGACTATGGCTACACCTTC.

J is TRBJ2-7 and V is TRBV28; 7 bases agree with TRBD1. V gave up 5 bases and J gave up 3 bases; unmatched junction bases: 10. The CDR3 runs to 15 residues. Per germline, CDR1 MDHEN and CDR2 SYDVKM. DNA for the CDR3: TGTGCCAGCAGTCTGGGGGACAGAGCCCTCTACGAGCAGTACTTC. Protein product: CASSLGDRALYEQYF. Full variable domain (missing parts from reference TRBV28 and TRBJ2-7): DVKVTQSSRYLVKRTGEKVFLECVQDMDHENMFWYRQDPGLGLRLIYFSYDVKMKEKGDIPEGYSVSREKKERFSLILESASTNQTSMYLCASSLGDRALYEQYFGPGTRLTVT.

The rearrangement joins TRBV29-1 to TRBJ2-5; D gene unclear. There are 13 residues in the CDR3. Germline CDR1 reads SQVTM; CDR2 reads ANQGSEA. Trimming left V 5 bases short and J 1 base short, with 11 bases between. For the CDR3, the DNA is TGCAGCGTTACAACAGAGCTCCAAGAGACCCAGTACTTC. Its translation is CSVTTELQETQYF.

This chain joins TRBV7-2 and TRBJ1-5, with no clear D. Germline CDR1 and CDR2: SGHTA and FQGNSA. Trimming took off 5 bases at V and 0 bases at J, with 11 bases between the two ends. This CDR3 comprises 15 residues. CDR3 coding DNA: TGTGCCAGCAGCGTACAAAAAGGTAGCAATCAGCCCCAGCATTTT. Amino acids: CASSVQKGSNQPQHF.

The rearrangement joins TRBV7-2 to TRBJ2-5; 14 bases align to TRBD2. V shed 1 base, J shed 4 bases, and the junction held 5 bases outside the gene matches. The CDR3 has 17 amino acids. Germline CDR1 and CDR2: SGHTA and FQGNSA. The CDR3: CASSLGLAGGVAETQYF. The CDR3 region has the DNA TGTGCCAGCAGCTTAGGACTAGCGGGGGGGGTAGCAGAGACCCAGTACTTC.